This is a list of T cell receptor beta chains from one sample in a study of CD8 T cells in ankylosing spondylitis. MiXCR was run by TCRdb on the 5' RACE reads, yielding one entry per CDR3 protein. The table records 150,000 to 250,000 distinct CDR3 sequences, 9.5% to 15% of them present only once. The sample comprised blood, either unsorted or a sorted T cell fraction (not recorded which). The receptors shown here come from a male donor with ankylosing spondylitis or in good health (not recorded which). The conserved cysteine and the conserved F or W are not part of the CDR3 here. The D gene is left open where the match is weak.

v_call d_call cdr3_aa
TRBV5-5 NA ASSLAGTGSTDTQY
TRBV2 NA ASIREGLLRAF
TRBV20-1 TRBD2 SARYGLAEYNEQF
TRBV6-5 NA ASSYGLGTEAF
TRBV4-1 TRBD2 ASSPELANEQF
TRBV9 NA ASRDDRVHHEQF
TRBV4-1 NA ASSQDTQFYEQY
TRBV5-1 NA ASRQRLLNTGELF
TRBV12-3/TRBV12-4 NA ASSFIVGGRAF
TRBV12-3/TRBV12-4 NA ASSFPGEAF
TRBV10-2 NA ASSGMLAGPPYEQY
TRBV3-1 TRBD1 ASSYQPGGGTDTQY
TRBV10-3 TRBD2 AISESIGGSGTDTQY
TRBV6-5 NA ASSYGGHEQF
TRBV19 NA ASSPEVATYEQY
TRBV27 NA ASSSPGHEQY
TRBV18 TRBD1 ASSLTGQASYEQY
TRBV7-2 TRBD1 ASSRTGVGEQF
TRBV11-2 NA ASSTRDHQETQY
TRBV29-1 NA SVQGDHGDTQY
TRBV20-1 TRBD2 SAAGTSGSNEQF
TRBV29-1 NA SVEGETSTNEQF
TRBV6-5 NA ASSYPPLDGTDTQY
TRBV27 NA ASRLGDTQY
TRBV5-8 NA ASSSTGYQVQETQY
TRBV4-1 NA ASSQVGSGDEAF
TRBV6-1 NA ASSDEGGLGANVLT
TRBV5-6 TRBD2 ASSFSGRVDTQY
TRBV7-9 NA ASSLVASRDSNQPQH
TRBV29-1 NA SVVLPALGPPATTQY
TRBV7-8 NA ASSSLEDRGEGSGGLTYEQY
TRBV6-5 NA ASSNGPTYEQY
TRBV7-6 TRBD2 ASSKLAEGPNEQY
TRBV6-1 TRBD1 ASSRTGDMETQY
TRBV6-2/TRBV6-3 NA ASRNDGPRTYEQY
TRBV1 NA TSRISGPPQIGEQY
TRBV20-1 NA SASALGISSYNEQF
TRBV4-1 TRBD2 ASEAGEGTGELF
TRBV6-1 TRBD1 ASSDLAGGSNEQY
TRBV12-3/TRBV12-4 TRBD1 ASSMRTGSHEQY
TRBV6-5 NA ASSYSGLLRYTEAF
TRBV6-2/TRBV6-3 NA ASSYSADGFPSYEQY
TRBV29-1 NA SVEEGSEMGDTDTQY